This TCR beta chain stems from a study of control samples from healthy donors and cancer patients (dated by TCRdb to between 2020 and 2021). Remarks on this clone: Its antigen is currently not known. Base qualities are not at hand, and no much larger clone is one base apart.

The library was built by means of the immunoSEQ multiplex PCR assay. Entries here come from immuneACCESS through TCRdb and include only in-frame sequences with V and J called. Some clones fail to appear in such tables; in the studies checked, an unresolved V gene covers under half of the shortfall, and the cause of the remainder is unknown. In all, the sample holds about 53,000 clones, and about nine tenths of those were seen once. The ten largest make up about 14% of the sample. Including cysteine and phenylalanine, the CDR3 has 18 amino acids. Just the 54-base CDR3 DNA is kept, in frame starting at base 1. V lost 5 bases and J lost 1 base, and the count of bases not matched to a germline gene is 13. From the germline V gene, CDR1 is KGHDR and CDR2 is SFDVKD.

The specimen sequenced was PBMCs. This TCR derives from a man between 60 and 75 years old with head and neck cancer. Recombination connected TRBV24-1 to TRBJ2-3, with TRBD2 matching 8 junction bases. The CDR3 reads CATSARTSGGWGTDTQYF. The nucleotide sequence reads TGTGCCACCAGTGCCCGAACTAGCGGCGGGTGGGGCACAGATACGCAGTATTTT.